This entry concerns a single T cell receptor (beta chain). The antigen is undetermined. This sample is part of a study of cytomegalovirus exposure and HLA in healthy donors. Findings of the study overall: It was reported in a later analysis that an Asian-associated ancestry cluster showed fewer N-insertions than the 666-donor mean. The study designated around 150 TCR beta chains cytomegalovirus-associated. A link between a missense DCLRE1C variant and TCR beta V- and J-gene trimming emerged from a later analysis.

The CDR3 runs to 13 residues. Germline CDR1 reads MNHEY; CDR2 reads SVGAGI. The ends were cut back, 2 bases at V and 5 bases at J, with 9 bases in the middle. Vbeta (60) and Jbeta (13) primers were used in the PCR. Libraries were prepared by immunoSEQ multiplex PCR; TCRdb keeps only in-frame clonotypes and omits some of them. The sample records about 89,000 clones, roughly 80% being singletons. This clonotype was sampled from a young man in good health and CMV-seronegative. The chain recombines TRBV6-5 with TRBJ1-2; no clear D gene. Sequenced: PBMCs. CDR3 protein: CASSYSRIYGYTF. DNA of the CDR3: TGTGCCAGCAGTTACAGCAGGATATATGGCTACACCTTC.